This TCR beta chain was recorded in a study of OX40 agonist ivuxolimab in advanced cancers. Study-wide findings and caveats: Fewer expanded clones were found on average in CD4+ than in CD8+ T cells.

As regards this clone: Its antigen is not known.

The protocol was immunoSEQ multiplex PCR, while the TCRdb copy is restricted to in-frame clones and leaves out a portion. The sample has roughly 25,000 clones; 88% are singletons. This CDR3 has 14 residues. Between the trimmed V and J ends, which lost 4 bases and 0 bases, there was a span of 10 bases. In germline, CDR1 is MNHEY, CDR2 SMNVEV (reference sequence). The TCR was taken from an adult with an advanced solid tumor such as melanoma, head and neck, liver or kidney cancer. Here the sequenced sample was CD4+ or CD8+ T cells sorted from blood, taken in a trial of the OX40 agonist ivuxolimab. V gene TRBV27 combines with J gene TRBJ2-7; no clear D gene. The CDR3: CASSSRRTSYEQYF. CDR3 DNA sequence: TGTGCCAGCAGTTCGAGACGGACCTCCTACGAGCAGTACTTC.